Detailed here is one TCR beta chain. An approximately 200 ng quantity of DNA, 30,000 to 35,000 T cell genomes, went into the sorted-subset replicate PCRs. Only in-frame clones appear in the TCRdb table, and some are missing; sequencing was by immunoSEQ multiplex PCR. The repertoire holds about 690,000 clones, with about 90% as singletons. This specimen belongs to a study of shared clonotypes between healthy human individuals. Trimming took off 5 bases at V and 4 bases at J, with 14 bases between the two ends. The CDR3 length is 14 residues. The germline gives CDR1 MNHEY, CDR2 SMNVEV (reference sequence).

The chain uses TRBV27 and TRBJ1-2; D is perhaps TRBD1 (5 bases). Source material: memory CD8+ T cells from PBMCs. As to subset: CD45RO+ cells pooled with CCR7-negative TemRA cells. This TCR was recovered from a young man in good health. Some clones in this sample may be carry-over from other donors' samples. The CDR3 sequence: CASSPRTPTYGYTF. CDR3 DNA sequence: TGTGCCAGCAGTCCCCGGACACCGACCTATGGCTACACCTTC.